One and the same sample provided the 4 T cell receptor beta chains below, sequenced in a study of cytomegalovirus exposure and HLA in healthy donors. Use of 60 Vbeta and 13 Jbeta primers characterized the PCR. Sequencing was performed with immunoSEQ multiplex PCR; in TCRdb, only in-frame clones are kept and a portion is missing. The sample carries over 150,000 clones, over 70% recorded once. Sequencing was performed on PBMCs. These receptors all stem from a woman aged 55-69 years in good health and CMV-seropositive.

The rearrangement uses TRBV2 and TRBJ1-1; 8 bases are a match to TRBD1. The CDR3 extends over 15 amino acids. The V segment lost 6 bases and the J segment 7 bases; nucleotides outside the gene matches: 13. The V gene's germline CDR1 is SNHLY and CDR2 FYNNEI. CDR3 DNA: TGTGCCAGCAGAGGACAGGGACGCCCTGTGGGTGAAGCTTTCTTT. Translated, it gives CASRGQGRPVGEAFF.

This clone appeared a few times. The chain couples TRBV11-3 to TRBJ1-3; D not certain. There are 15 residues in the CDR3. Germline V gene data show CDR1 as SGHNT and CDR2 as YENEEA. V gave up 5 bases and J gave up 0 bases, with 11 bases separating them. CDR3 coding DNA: TGTGCCAGCAGCCCGGACGGGAACTCTGGAAACACCATATATTTT. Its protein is CASSPDGNSGNTIYF.

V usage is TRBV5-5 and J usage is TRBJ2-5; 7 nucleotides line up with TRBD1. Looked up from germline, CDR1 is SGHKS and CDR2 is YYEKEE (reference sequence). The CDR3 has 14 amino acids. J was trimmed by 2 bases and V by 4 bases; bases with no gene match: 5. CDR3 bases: TGTGCCAGCAGCCCACGACAGGGACAAGAGACCCAGTACTTC. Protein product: CASSPRQGQETQYF.

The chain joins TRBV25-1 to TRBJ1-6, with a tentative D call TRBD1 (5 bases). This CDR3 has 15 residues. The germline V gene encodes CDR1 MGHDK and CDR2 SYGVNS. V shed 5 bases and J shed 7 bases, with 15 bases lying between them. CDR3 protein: CASSTQGNTNSPLHF. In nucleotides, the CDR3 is TGTGCCAGCAGTACGCAGGGAAATACCAATTCACCCCTCCACTTT.